The sequence of this T cell receptor (beta chain) was determined in a study of shared clonotypes between healthy human individuals. Study overall: Donors consisted of two women and three men between 18 and 49. Whole-study findings and limits: Estimated richness values were generally larger in naive subsets than in memory subsets.

Only one count was recorded for this clone. What it binds is unknown. The CDR3 consists of 14 residues. Germline lookup yields CDR1 SGHNT and CDR2 YYREEE (reference sequence). Authors' analysis steps: For the immunoSEQ data, sequences were junction-only without quality scores, so filtering differed. Sequenced by immunoSEQ multiplex PCR; TCRdb stores in-frame clones only, minus some. The V and J calls and clone size come from that table; D and trimming were worked out from the DNA. This repertoire shows 2 million to 2.5 million clones, approximately 94% found once; its top ten account for roughly 0.13%.

The sequenced sample consisted of naive CD4+ T cells sorted from blood. As for subset: CD45RA+ positively selected. The J gene is TRBJ2-5, the V gene TRBV5-4; possible D gene TRBD2, 5 bases. The DNA end favors TRBJ2-7, so the J call may be wrong. This clonotype was obtained from a young man in good health. CDR3 amino acids: CASSSHGLPYEQYF. CDR3 nucleotides: TGTGCCAGCAGCTCCCACGGACTCCCCTACGAGCAGTACTTC.